The clone carrying this T cell receptor (beta chain) has more than one count but fewer than ten. Original methodology: Scientists estimated how many nucleated cells there were by amplifying reference gene primers. TCRdb's table, derived via immunoSEQ multiplex PCR, lists solely in-frame clones and lacks some. Clone size and V and J calls were adopted from that table, with D and trimming inferred from the DNA. This repertoire shows under 300,000 clones, about four fifths found once; its top ten account for 3% to 4%. These data come from a study of blood T cell repertoires in COVID-19. Overall study: The study drew acute and convalescent COVID-19 samples from the United States, Italy and Spain. T cells, B-cell-depleted T cells, or PBMCs provided the cDNA or gDNA that served as material.

Germline V lookup: CDR1 LGHDT, CDR2 YNNKEL (reference sequence). The CDR3 spans 16 residues. V gave up 4 bases and J gave up 6 bases; unmatched junction bases: 7. The sequenced sample was peripheral blood. The V call is TRBV3-1 (or the pseudogene TRBV3-2), the J call TRBJ2-1; TRBD2 matches 12 bases. The source of this sequence is a woman between 18 and 29 years old with acute or convalescent COVID-19. Written as DNA, the CDR3 is TGTGCCAGCAGCCTCACGACTAGCGGGAGACCCAATGAGCAGTTCTTC. Translated: CASSLTTSGRPNEQFF.